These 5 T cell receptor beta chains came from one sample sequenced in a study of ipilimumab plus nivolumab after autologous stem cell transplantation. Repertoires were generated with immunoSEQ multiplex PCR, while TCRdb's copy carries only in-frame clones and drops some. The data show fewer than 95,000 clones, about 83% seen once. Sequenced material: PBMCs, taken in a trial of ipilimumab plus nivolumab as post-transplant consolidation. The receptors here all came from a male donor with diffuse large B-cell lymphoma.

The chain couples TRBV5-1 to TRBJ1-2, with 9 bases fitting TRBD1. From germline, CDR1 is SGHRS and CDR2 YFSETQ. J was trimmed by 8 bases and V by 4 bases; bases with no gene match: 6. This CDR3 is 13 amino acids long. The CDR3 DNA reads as TGCGCCAGCAGCAGGGACAGGGTTGGAGGCTACACCTTC. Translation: CASSRDRVGGYTF.

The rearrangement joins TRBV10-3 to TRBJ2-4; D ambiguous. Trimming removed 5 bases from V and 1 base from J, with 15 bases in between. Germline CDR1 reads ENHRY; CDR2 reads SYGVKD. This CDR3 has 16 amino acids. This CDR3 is CAISPEVSRAKNIQYF. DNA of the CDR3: TGTGCCATCAGTCCAGAAGTGTCTAGGGCCAAAAACATTCAGTACTTC.

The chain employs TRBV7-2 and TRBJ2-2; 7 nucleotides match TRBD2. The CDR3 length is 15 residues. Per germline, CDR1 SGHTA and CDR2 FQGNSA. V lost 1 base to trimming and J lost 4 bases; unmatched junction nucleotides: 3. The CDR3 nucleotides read TGTGCCAGCAGCTTAGGCGGGGGAGCCACCGGGGAGCTGTTTTTT. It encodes CASSLGGGATGELFF.

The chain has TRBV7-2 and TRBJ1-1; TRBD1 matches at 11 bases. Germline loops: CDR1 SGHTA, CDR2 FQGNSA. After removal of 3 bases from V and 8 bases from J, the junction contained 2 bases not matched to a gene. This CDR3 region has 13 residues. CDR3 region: CASSFRDRGEAFF. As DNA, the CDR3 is TGTGCCAGCAGCTTCCGGGACAGGGGGGAAGCTTTCTTT.

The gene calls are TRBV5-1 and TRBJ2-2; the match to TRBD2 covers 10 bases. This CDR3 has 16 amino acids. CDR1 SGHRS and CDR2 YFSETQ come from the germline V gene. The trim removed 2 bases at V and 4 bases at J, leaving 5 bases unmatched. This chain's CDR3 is CASSFSLAGITGELFF. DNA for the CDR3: TGCGCCAGCAGCTTCTCACTAGCGGGGATCACCGGGGAGCTGTTTTTT.